The 15 T cell receptor beta chains listed next were all sequenced from one sample in a study of response to subunit inactivated influenza vaccine. TCRdb ran MiXCR on the RT-PCR reads and lists one entry per CDR3 protein. The table includes roughly 780,000 distinct CDR3 sequences, roughly 20% detected once. The sequencing here drew on PBMCs from blood, taken more than 4 days after vaccination. Every receptor here comes from a middle-aged man who received an inactivated influenza vaccine.

The chain has TRBV5-1 and TRBJ2-1, with 10 nucleotides matching TRBD2. The junction had 3 bases not matched to a gene; V was cut back by 4 bases and J by 5 bases. CDR1 is SGHRS, CDR2 YFSETQ, per germline. This CDR3 contains 14 residues. The DNA for the CDR3 is TGCGCCAGCAGCATCACTAGCGGGAACAATGAGCAGTTCTTC. It yields the protein CASSITSGNNEQFF.

There are a few counts of this clonotype. The chain recombines TRBV10-3 with TRBJ2-1, with D unclear. The germline CDR1 and CDR2 sequences are ENHRY and SYGVKD. With 4 bases removed from V and 5 bases from J, the gap between germline ends came to 12 bases. The CDR3 sequence is 14 residues long. Here the CDR3 DNA reads TGTGCCATCAGTGGCACGGCCGGAAACAATGAGCAGTTCTTC. This codes for CAISGTAGNNEQFF.

This clonotype appeared a few times. This chain links TRBV12-3 or TRBV12-4 with TRBJ1-1, with D hard to call. There are 13 residues in the CDR3. Between the trimmed V and J ends, which lost 7 bases and 7 bases, there was a span of 16 bases. As DNA, the CDR3 is TGTGCCAGCAATTTCGGGCCCACAAATGAAGCTTTCTTT. This gives the protein CASNFGPTNEAFF.

The J gene is TRBJ2-2, the V gene TRBV3-1; D is possibly TRBD2 (6 bases). The germline V gene encodes CDR1 LGHDT and CDR2 YNNKEL (reference sequence). The CDR3 is 13 residues long. Trimming left V 1 base short and J 7 bases short, with 7 bases between. CDR3 bases: TGTGCCAGCAGCCAAGTGGAGGGCGGGGAGCTGTTTTTT. Protein: CASSQVEGGELFF.

This clonotype has more than one count but fewer than ten. The J gene is TRBJ1-4, the V gene TRBV2; no definite D call. This CDR3 comprises 13 residues. Looked up from germline, CDR1 is SNHLY and CDR2 is FYNNEI. V gave up 3 bases and J gave up 5 bases, with 7 bases separating them. The CDR3 sequence: CASSDGENEKLFF. CDR3 coding DNA: TGTGCCAGCAGTGACGGGGAGAATGAAAAACTGTTTTTT.

The chain uses TRBV2 and TRBJ2-7; a possible D gene is TRBD1 (7 bases). Germline V lookup: CDR1 SNHLY, CDR2 FYNNEI. Trimming took off 7 bases at V and 9 bases at J, with 22 bases between the two ends. The CDR3 sequence is 14 residues long. This chain's CDR3 is CASTQGRQGGWQYF. The CDR3 region has the DNA TGTGCCAGCACCCAAGGAAGACAGGGAGGATGGCAGTACTTC.

V usage is TRBV12-3 or TRBV12-4 and J usage is TRBJ1-5, with 7 bases identical to TRBD1. The junction had 6 bases not matched to a gene; V was cut back by 5 bases and J by 5 bases. The CDR3 totals 14 residues. This CDR3 reads CASSAGTADQPQHF. The CDR3 coding sequence is TGTGCCAGCAGTGCCGGGACAGCAGATCAGCCCCAGCATTTT.

The chain recombines TRBV20-1 with TRBJ2-5; no definite D call. Germline CDR1 reads DFQATT; CDR2 reads SNEGSKA (reference sequence). The CDR3 totals 11 residues. Trimming stripped 3 bases from V and 5 bases from J, with 7 bases between. The CDR3 protein is CSASKEETQYF. The CDR3 DNA is TGCAGTGCTAGTAAGGAGGAGACCCAGTACTTC.

The sample holds many counts of this clonotype. This rearrangement joins TRBV7-9 to TRBJ1-4; D is ambiguous. Germline assignment: CDR1 SEHNR and CDR2 FQNEAQ (reference sequence). V shed 5 bases and J shed 0 bases, with 7 bases lying between them. CDR3 length: 14 amino acids. DNA of the CDR3: TGTGCCAGCAGCCCAACAGCAACTAATGAAAAACTGTTTTTT. Translating it yields CASSPTATNEKLFF.

This clonotype was observed a handful of times. The chain carries TRBV7-3 and TRBJ2-3, with a possible D match to TRBD2 (6 bases). V was cut by 5 bases and J by 3 bases, with 12 bases left in between. This CDR3 contains 14 residues. Looked up from germline, CDR1 is SGHTA and CDR2 is FQGTGA. CDR3 bases: TGTGCCAGCAGCCCGGGCCGGGAGACAGATACGCAGTATTTT. It yields the protein CASSPGRETDTQYF.

Only a few counts were recorded for this clonotype. The rearrangement links TRBV10-3 to TRBJ2-3; possible D gene TRBD1, 5 bases. This CDR3 comprises 12 residues. Trimming shortened V by 8 bases and J by 5 bases, and 11 bases separated the two germline ends. From germline, CDR1 is ENHRY and CDR2 SYGVKD. The CDR3 here is CAIAQGLDTQYF. CDR3 coding DNA: TGTGCCATCGCTCAGGGATTAGATACGCAGTATTTT.

This clonotype was picked up many times. The CDR3: CASSSSGTNAYNEQFF. The CDR3 DNA reads TGTGCCAGCAGCTCATCAGGGACAAACGCCTACAATGAGCAGTTCTTC. This chain joins TRBV7-8 and TRBJ2-1; TRBD1 is a possible D gene (6 bases). CDR1 is SGHVS and CDR2 is FQNEAQ in the germline V gene. This CDR3 region has 16 residues. Trimming pared 4 bases from V and 2 bases from J, leaving 15 bases between.

This clonotype was observed many times. V and J are TRBV24-1 and TRBJ2-1; D ambiguous. The ends were cut back, 3 bases at V and 9 bases at J, with 5 bases in the middle. The CDR3 sequence is 11 residues long. Germline V gene lookup returns CDR1 KGHDR and CDR2 SFDVKD. CDR3 coding DNA: TGTGCCACCAGTGATCCCCGTGAGCAGTTCTTC. Its translation: CATSDPREQFF.

This clonotype was seen a handful of times. The genes are TRBV12-3 or TRBV12-4 and TRBJ1-5; D gene ambiguous. The CDR3 is 15 amino acids. V was pared by 0 bases and J by 0 bases, with 6 bases between. As DNA, the CDR3 is TGTGCCAGCAGTTTAGCACAGATTAGCAATCAGCCCCAGCATTTT. This gives the protein CASSLAQISNQPQHF.

This chain connects TRBV12-3 or TRBV12-4 to TRBJ2-5; 8 bases agree with TRBD2. The CDR3 covers 15 residues. The junction had 10 bases not matched to a gene; V was cut back by 6 bases and J by 4 bases. CDR3 amino acids: CASSVGGARRETQYF. CDR3 coding DNA: TGTGCCAGCAGCGTCGGGGGGGCTCGTCGAGAGACCCAGTACTTC.